These 22 T cell receptor beta chains came from one sample sequenced in a study of cytomegalovirus exposure and HLA in healthy donors. In the PCR, 60 Vbeta and 13 Jbeta primers were used. Assay used: immunoSEQ multiplex PCR; TCRdb lists only in-frame clones, some missing. Among more than 60,000 clones, roughly 82% were seen once, and the ten largest hold about 19%. The sample taken for sequencing was PBMCs. The source of these receptors is a man in his 70s in good health and CMV-seropositive.

J is TRBJ2-7 and V is TRBV9; 9 bases are shared with TRBD2. J gave up 2 bases and V 10 bases, and 7 bases lay outside the gene matches. The CDR3 is made up of 13 amino acids. Germline V gene data show CDR1 as SGDLS and CDR2 as YYNGEE. CDR3 coding DNA: TGTGCCCTGCGGGAGGGCCCCACCTACGAGCAGTACTTC. This sequence encodes CALREGPTYEQYF.

The chain recombines TRBV4-2 with TRBJ2-1, with 9 positions matching TRBD2. The ends lost 0 bases at V and 2 bases at J; junction bases unmatched: 11. The germline gives CDR1 LGHNA, CDR2 YNFKEQ. CDR3 length equals 19 residues. CDR3: CASSQDTRASGTTYNEQFF. CDR3 in DNA: TGTGCCAGCAGCCAAGATACCCGGGCTAGCGGGACCACCTACAATGAGCAGTTCTTC.

This chain links TRBV18 with TRBJ1-4, with 10 bases that match TRBD1. This CDR3 spans 15 amino acids. The germline V gene encodes CDR1 KGHSH and CDR2 LQKENI. Trimming at V came to 0 bases and at J to 8 bases, leaving 3 bases not matched to a gene. CDR3 sequence reads: CASSPPDRGKEKLFF. The CDR3 nucleotides are TGTGCCAGCTCACCACCGGACAGGGGGAAAGAAAAACTGTTTTTT.

This chain joins TRBV29-1 and TRBJ2-2; D might be TRBD2 (6 bases). V was pared by 1 base and J by 7 bases, with 13 bases between. This CDR3 is 14 amino acids long. Germline V gene lookup returns CDR1 SQVTM and CDR2 ANQGSEA. CDR3 sequence (DNA): TGCAGCGTTGAAGTTGGAGGGCGGGGCGGGGAGCTGTTTTTT. Its translation is CSVEVGGRGGELFF.

V usage is TRBV7-3 and J usage is TRBJ2-1, with 7 bases aligning to TRBD1. This CDR3 has 13 amino acids. V trimming: 5 bases; J trimming: 7 bases; junction bases outside the gene matches: 5. Per germline, CDR1 SGHTA and CDR2 FQGTGA. The CDR3 DNA sequence: TGTGCCAGCAGCCCGGGACAGCCTAATGAGCAGTTCTTC. Translation gives CASSPGQPNEQFF.

Remarks on this clone: The sample holds other DNA sequences that translate to the same CDR3. V usage is TRBV18 and J usage is TRBJ2-7; no clear D gene. Germline assignment: CDR1 KGHSH and CDR2 LQKENI. The CDR3 runs 12 residues. Deletions cut 3 bases from V and 2 bases from J, with 5 bases between. The CDR3 DNA reads TGTGCCAGCTCACCTGCGGCCTACGAGCAGTACTTC. Translation gives CASSPAAYEQYF. Together with reference TRBV18 and TRBJ2-7, the CDR3 gives the full variable domain: NAGVMQNPRHLVRRRGQEARLRCSPMKGHSHVYWYRQLPEEGLKFMVYLQKENIIDESGMPKERFSAEFPKEGPSILRIQQVVRGDSAAYFCASSPAAYEQYFGPGTRLTVT.

The rearrangement joins TRBV11-1 to TRBJ2-5, with 8 bases that match TRBD1. CDR1 and CDR2 (germline): SGHAT, FQDESV (reference sequence). The junction had 5 bases not matched to a gene; V was cut back by 4 bases and J by 4 bases. CDR3 length equals 14 residues. CDR3 loop: CASSWTTGVETQYF. The CDR3 coding sequence is TGTGCCAGCAGCTGGACGACAGGGGTAGAGACCCAGTACTTC.

The V gene is TRBV4-3, the J gene TRBJ2-7, with D perhaps matching TRBD1 (5 bases). This CDR3 region has 16 residues. Trimming removed 1 base from V and 7 bases from J, with 20 bases in between. Germline V lookup: CDR1 LGHNA, CDR2 YSLEER. CDR3 coding DNA: TGCGCCAGCAGCCAAGGGCCAGGGCTCTCCCCCCAGGAGCAGTACTTC. Translation: CASSQGPGLSPQEQYF.

Here the CDR3 DNA reads TGTGCCACCCCTCGGGGGGAGGGGTCGACTAATGAAAAACTGTTTTTT. Its protein product is CATPRGEGSTNEKLFF. The rearrangement uses TRBV15 and TRBJ1-4, with D maybe TRBD1 (5 bases). V dropped 8 bases and J dropped 2 bases, with 18 bases sitting between them. The CDR3 covers 16 residues. CDR1 and CDR2 (germline): LNHNV, YYDKDF (reference sequence). Full variable domain (outside the CDR3, taken from reference TRBV15 and TRBJ1-4): DAMVIQNPRYQVTQFGKPVTLSCSQTLNHNVMYWYQQKSSQAPKLLFHYYDKDFNNEADTPDNFQSRRPNTSFCFLDIRSPGLGDTAMYLCATPRGEGSTNEKLFFGSGTQLSVL.

The rearrangement uses TRBV6-5 and TRBJ1-2; 11 bases map to TRBD1. The CDR3 is made up of 13 amino acids. Per the germline V gene, CDR1 is MNHEY and CDR2 is SVGAGI. The V gene end was trimmed by 4 bases and the J gene end by 8 bases; junction bases not matched to a gene: 3. The CDR3 bases are TGTGCCAGCAGTTTAGGGACAGGGGGAGGCTACACCTTC. As protein: CASSLGTGGGYTF.

This clone occurred a few times. The gene calls are TRBV7-9 and TRBJ2-1; D might be TRBD1 (6 bases). Trimming removed 5 bases at V and 8 bases at J, with 13 bases between. This CDR3 has 13 residues. CDR1 SEHNR and CDR2 FQNEAQ come from the germline V gene (reference sequence). CDR3 amino acids: CASSQQGVDEQFF. The CDR3 DNA is TGTGCCAGCAGCCAACAGGGTGTCGATGAGCAGTTCTTC.

The gene calls are TRBV11-2 and TRBJ2-1; 11 nucleotides match TRBD2. The length of the CDR3 is 15 residues. Losses at the gene ends were 0 bases for V and 13 bases for J; bases not matched to a gene: 8. Germline CDR1 and CDR2: SGHAT and FQNNGV. CDR3: CASSLDWRLAGNQFF. CDR3 DNA: TGTGCCAGCAGCTTAGATTGGAGACTAGCGGGGAATCAGTTCTTC.

This rearrangement joins TRBV28 to TRBJ2-4, with TRBD1 as a possible D gene (6 bases). The CDR3 spans 16 residues. V was trimmed by 6 bases and J by 1 base, leaving 16 bases between them. Germline assignment: CDR1 MDHEN and CDR2 SYDVKM. Here the CDR3 DNA reads TGTGCCAGCAGCCCCTCAGGGGCGAGGGCCAAAAACATTCAGTACTTC. Translation: CASSPSGARAKNIQYF.

The chain carries TRBV28 and TRBJ2-3; TRBD1 matches at 10 bases. The germline gives CDR1 MDHEN, CDR2 SYDVKM. The CDR3 consists of 13 residues. V shed 6 bases and J 4 bases; nucleotides not matched to a gene: 1. CDR3 sequence reads: CASRTGGADTQYF. The CDR3, as DNA: TGTGCCAGCAGGACAGGGGGCGCAGATACGCAGTATTTT.

V and J are TRBV7-8 and TRBJ1-3, with D unclear. Germline lookup yields CDR1 SGHVS and CDR2 FQNEAQ. V was pared by 1 base and J by 0 bases, with 10 bases between. The CDR3 runs to 16 residues. CDR3 bases: TGTGCCAGCAGCTTAGAGCCCGGGAACTCTGGAAACACCATATATTTT. As protein: CASSLEPGNSGNTIYF.

The chain is built from TRBV18 and TRBJ1-1; perhaps TRBD1 as D (5 bases). V shed 3 bases and J shed 1 base, with 6 bases lying between them. Germline V lookup: CDR1 KGHSH, CDR2 LQKENI. This CDR3 contains 13 residues. The DNA for the CDR3 is TGTGCCAGCTCACCGCAGGGGAACACTGAAGCTTTCTTT. Encoded protein: CASSPQGNTEAFF.

The V gene is TRBV28, the J gene TRBJ1-1, with D possibly being TRBD1 (6 bases). CDR3 length: 13 amino acids. CDR1 and CDR2 (germline): MDHEN, SYDVKM. With 3 bases removed from V and 5 bases from J, the gap between germline ends came to 10 bases. DNA for the CDR3: TGTGCCAGCAGTTTGCCAGGGGAGACTGAAGCTTTCTTT. This translates into CASSLPGETEAFF.

A word on this clone: The junction departs from the called germline gene at one end, perhaps through a read error. The gene calls are TRBV10-2 and TRBJ2-7, with TRBD2 matching over 13 bases. The CDR3 is made up of 15 amino acids. In germline, CDR1 is WSHSY, CDR2 SAAADI. The CDR3 region is CASRVGLAGYYEQCF. CDR3 coding DNA: TGCGCCAGCAGAGTGGGACTAGCGGGATATTACGAGCAGTGCTTC.

This clone appeared once. The chain uses TRBV18 and TRBJ2-7, with TRBD1 as a possible D gene (6 bases). Germline-derived CDR1 and CDR2 are KGHSH and LQKENI. V lost 9 bases and J lost 1, with 13 bases in between. This CDR3 is 13 amino acids long. CDR3 sequence: CASSDRNSYEQYF. CDR3 sequence (DNA): TGTGCCAGTTCTGACAGGAATTCCTACGAGCAGTACTTC.

This sequence joins TRBV7-8 and TRBJ1-4; TRBD1 might be the D (6 bases). Germline CDR1 and CDR2: SGHVS and FQNEAQ. With 5 bases removed from V and 7 bases from J, the gap between germline ends came to 8 bases. This CDR3 comprises 12 residues. The CDR3 reads CASSRTAEKLFF. Written as DNA, the CDR3 is TGTGCCAGCAGCCGGACAGCTGAAAAACTGTTTTTT.

The V and J genes are TRBV9 and TRBJ2-7; D not certain. CDR3 length: 14 amino acids. Trimming stripped 4 bases from V and 2 bases from J, with 13 bases between. The V gene's germline CDR1 is SGDLS and CDR2 YYNGEE. The CDR3 is CASSPQWLPYEQYF. The CDR3 DNA reads TGTGCCAGCAGCCCCCAGTGGCTTCCCTACGAGCAGTACTTC.

The chain employs TRBV2 and TRBJ2-5; 7 bases agree with TRBD2. J gave up 6 bases and V 5 bases, and 15 bases lay outside the gene matches. This CDR3 has 16 residues. Looked up from germline, CDR1 is SNHLY and CDR2 is FYNNEI. The CDR3 DNA sequence: TGTGCCAGCAGTACGTGGACGGGAGGAGTGAGGCAGACCCAGTACTTC. This gives the protein CASSTWTGGVRQTQYF.